A selection of T cell receptor beta chains follows, all from one sample in a study of molecular identifiers for immune sequencing clone quantification. One entry per CDR3 protein, called by TCRdb with MiXCR from the PCR reads. Among about 630,000 distinct CDR3 sequences, about 25% were seen once, and the ten largest hold about 0.78%. Input material: naive CD8+ T cells from blood, with Jurkat cell RNA spiked in. These receptors all come from a human donor in good health. Some libraries in this study had Jurkat cell RNA spiked in. Each CDR3 is given with its conserved first and last residue. D genes are given only for firm matches. A row's size may be missing; if present it is once, few, many or a size class.

size,V,D,J,CDR3,DNA
.,TRBV2,.,TRBJ2-1,CASSDQRHEQFF,TGTGCCAGCAGTGACCAACGCCATGAGCAGTTCTTC
few,TRBV2,.,TRBJ2-4,CASSPTGPLGGNIQYF,TGTGCCAGCAGTCCGACGGGACCCCTAGGTGGAAACATTCAGTACTTC
.,TRBV5-6,.,TRBJ1-6,CASNQGTGNPPLHF,TGTGCCAGCAACCAGGGAACGGGGAATCCACCCCTCCACTTT
.,TRBV7-9,.,TRBJ1-6,CASRNGLDYNSPLHF,TGTGCCAGCAGAAACGGGCTCGATTATAATTCACCCCTCCACTTT
few,TRBV19,.,TRBJ2-1,CASSISPTEYNEQFF,TGTGCCAGTAGTATTTCCCCGACAGAATACAATGAGCAGTTCTTC
few,TRBV7-9,TRBD1,TRBJ2-7,CASSLVKGTGSPGYEQYF,TGTGCCAGCAGCTTAGTAAAAGGGACAGGGTCCCCAGGGTACGAGCAGTACTTC
few,TRBV5-1,.,TRBJ2-7,CASSPNGISPYEQYF,TGCGCCAGCAGCCCCAACGGTATTTCTCCCTACGAGCAGTACTTC
many,TRBV12-3/TRBV12-4,TRBD1,TRBJ2-3,CASSLTYRGRTDTQYF,TGTGCCAGCAGTCTAACCTACAGGGGGCGAACAGATACGCAGTATTTT
few,TRBV5-4,.,TRBJ2-7,CASSTQGASYEQYF,TGTGCCAGCAGCACACAGGGCGCCTCCTACGAGCAGTACTTC
many,TRBV6-2/TRBV6-3,.,TRBJ1-1,CASSYGPRFDSEAFF,TGTGCCAGCAGTTACGGGCCGCGCTTTGACTCTGAAGCTTTCTTT
few,TRBV20-1,.,TRBJ2-7,CSASGHNYEQYF,TGCAGTGCTAGTGGGCATAACTACGAGCAGTACTTC
.,TRBV30,.,TRBJ1-4,CAWRRDNEKLFF,TGTGCCTGGCGCCGGGACAACGAAAAACTGTTTTTT
.,TRBV11-2,.,TRBJ2-7,CASSLDLASEVGMQYF,TGTGCCAGCAGCTTAGACCTCGCTAGTGAGGTTGGTATGCAGTACTTC
.,TRBV7-9,TRBD2,TRBJ2-1,CASSLVAGGLDEQFF,TGTGCCAGCAGCTTAGTAGCGGGGGGCCTTGATGAGCAGTTCTTC
.,TRBV30,.,TRBJ1-2,CAWSPTYIPNYGYTF,TGTGCCTGGAGCCCGACTTATATTCCTAACTATGGCTACACCTTC
.,TRBV4-3,TRBD2,TRBJ2-1,CASSQEWEGYNEQFF,TGCGCCAGCAGCCAAGAGTGGGAGGGATACAATGAGCAGTTCTTC
.,TRBV6-5,TRBD1,TRBJ2-1,CASSYVRLDRGTNEQFF,TGTGCCAGCAGTTACGTTCGTTTGGACAGGGGCACAAATGAGCAGTTCTTC
.,TRBV19,.,TRBJ2-1,CAGSIFGSSSYNEQFF,TGTGCCGGTAGTATTTTCGGGTCGAGCTCCTACAATGAGCAGTTCTTC
many,TRBV20-1,TRBD1,TRBJ1-1,CSARDRQGVVNPIEGTEAFF,TGCAGTGCTAGAGATAGGCAGGGGGTTGTTAACCCTATTGAGGGCACTGAAGCTTTCTTT
.,TRBV19,TRBD2,TRBJ2-5,CASSPSSGLVYGRQETQYF,TGTGCCAGTAGTCCCAGCTCGGGACTAGTTTACGGGCGACAAGAGACCCAGTACTTC
few,TRBV7-9,.,TRBJ2-7,CASSSPLGAVYEQYF,TGTGCCAGCAGCTCCCCCTTGGGGGCAGTCTACGAGCAGTACTTC
many,TRBV28,.,TRBJ1-6,CASSALGVPYSYNSPLHF,TGTGCCAGCAGTGCCCTGGGGGTCCCGTACTCCTATAATTCACCCCTCCACTTT
.,TRBV5-6,.,TRBJ2-3,CASSGTGADTQYF,TGTGCCAGCAGCGGGACGGGGGCAGATACGCAGTATTTT
few,TRBV3-1,.,TRBJ2-7,CASSQGKGSPYEQYF,TGTGCCAGCAGCCAAGGGAAGGGATCCCCCTACGAGCAGTACTTC
few,TRBV12-3/TRBV12-4,.,TRBJ2-2,CASSSSSLRGSGGQKTGELFF,TGTGCCAGCAGTTCCTCCTCCCTTAGGGGTTCGGGGGGCCAGAAAACCGGGGAGCTGTTTTTT
many,TRBV29-1,.,TRBJ2-3,CSVEGGTHTDTQYF,TGCAGCGTTGAAGGCGGGACTCACACAGATACGCAGTATTTT
many,TRBV29-1,.,TRBJ2-1,CSVEGGFNEQFF,TGCAGCGTTGAAGGAGGTTTCAATGAGCAGTTCTTC
.,TRBV20-1,TRBD2,TRBJ2-7,CSARATSGGYKQYF,TGCAGTGCTAGAGCTACTAGCGGGGGATACAAGCAGTACTTC
many,TRBV7-9,.,TRBJ2-2,CASRERDTNTGELFF,TGTGCCAGCAGAGAGCGGGACACGAACACCGGGGAGCTGTTTTTT
.,TRBV29-1,TRBD2,TRBJ2-7,CSSSGPDYEQYF,TGCTCGTCTAGCGGGCCGGACTACGAGCAGTACTTC
many,TRBV20-1,.,TRBJ2-3,CSARDSPGATDTQYF,TGCAGTGCTAGAGATAGCCCGGGAGCCACAGATACGCAGTATTTT
many,TRBV7-2,.,TRBJ2-5,CASSQPAWGAFVETQYF,TGTGCCAGCAGCCAACCTGCCTGGGGGGCGTTTGTAGAGACCCAGTACTTC
.,TRBV20-1,.,TRBJ1-1,CSARFFKGNTEAFF,TGCAGTGCTAGATTTTTCAAGGGGAACACTGAAGCTTTCTTT
many,TRBV9,TRBD2,TRBJ2-3,CASSVVAGRPDTQYF,TGTGCCAGCAGCGTAGTAGCGGGTCGCCCAGATACGCAGTATTTT
.,TRBV7-8,.,TRBJ2-5,CASSLEVWTQQETQYF,TGTGCCAGCAGCTTAGAAGTTTGGACTCAACAAGAGACCCAGTACTTC